This section outlines one TCR beta chain sequence together with its context. The CDR3 loop spans 18 amino acids. Germline CDR1 is SNHLY and CDR2 is FYNNEI. Trimming cost V 1 base and J 0 bases, with 18 bases left between them. This specimen comes from a study of blood T cell repertoires in COVID-19. The assay was immunoSEQ multiplex PCR, and TCRdb's table has in-frame clones only and misses some. The sample lists some 360,000 clones; 88% were seen once. Exposed study participants had met a COVID-19 case within 2 weeks before entry. The sequencing sample was made of PBMCs or T cells enriched from blood (not recorded which). This chain links TRBV2 with TRBJ1-1, with D tentatively TRBD1 (6 bases). This clonotype was obtained from a woman aged 25 to 45 who had been exposed to COVID-19. The CDR3 is CASSEDTGTSHMNTEAFF. The CDR3, as DNA: TGTGCCAGCAGTGAAGACACCGGGACATCTCACATGAACACTGAAGCTTTCTTT.